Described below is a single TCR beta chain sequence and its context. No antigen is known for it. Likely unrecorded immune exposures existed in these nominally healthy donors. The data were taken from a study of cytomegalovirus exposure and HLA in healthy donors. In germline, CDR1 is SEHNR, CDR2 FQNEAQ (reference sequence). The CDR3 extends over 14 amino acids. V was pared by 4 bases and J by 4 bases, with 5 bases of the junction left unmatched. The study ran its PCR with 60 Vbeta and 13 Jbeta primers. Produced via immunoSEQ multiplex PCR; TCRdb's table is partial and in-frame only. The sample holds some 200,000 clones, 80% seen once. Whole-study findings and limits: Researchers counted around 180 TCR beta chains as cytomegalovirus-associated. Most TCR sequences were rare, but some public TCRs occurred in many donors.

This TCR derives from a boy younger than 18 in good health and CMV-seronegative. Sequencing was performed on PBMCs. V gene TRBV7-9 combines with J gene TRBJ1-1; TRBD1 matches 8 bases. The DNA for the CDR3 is TGTGCCAGCAGCTCCCAGGGGGCCGCCACTGAAGCTTTCTTT. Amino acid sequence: CASSSQGAATEAFF. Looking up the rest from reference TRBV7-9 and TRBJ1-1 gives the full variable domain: DTGVSQNPRHKITKRGQNVTFRCDPISEHNRLYWYRQTLGQGPEFLTYFQNEAQLEKSRLLSDRFSAERPKGSFSTLEIQRTEQGDSAMYLCASSSQGAATEAFFGQGTRLTVV.